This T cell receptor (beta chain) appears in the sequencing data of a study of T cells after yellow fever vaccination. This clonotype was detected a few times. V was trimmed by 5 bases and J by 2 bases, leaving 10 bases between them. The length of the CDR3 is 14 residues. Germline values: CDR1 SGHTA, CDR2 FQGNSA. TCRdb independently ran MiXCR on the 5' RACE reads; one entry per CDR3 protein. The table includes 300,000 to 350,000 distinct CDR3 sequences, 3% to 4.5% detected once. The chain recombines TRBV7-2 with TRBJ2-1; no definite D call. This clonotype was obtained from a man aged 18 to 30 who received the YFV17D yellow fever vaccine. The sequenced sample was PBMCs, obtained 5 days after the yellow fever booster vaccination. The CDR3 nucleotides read TGTGCCAGCAGCCAACCGGGCGCCTACAATGAGCAGTTCTTC. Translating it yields CASSQPGAYNEQFF.